This T cell receptor beta chain was sequenced for a study of blood T cell repertoires in COVID-19. Background on the study: Specimens from acute and convalescent COVID-19 originated in the United States, Italy and Spain. Sample material is recorded as cDNA or gDNA derived from T cells, B-cell-depleted T cells, or PBMCs.

In the authors' workflow: It was from reference gene primer amplification that nucleated cell counts were estimated. Only in-frame clones appear in the TCRdb table, and some are missing; sequencing was by immunoSEQ multiplex PCR. V, J and clone size derive from that table, while D and trimming were established from the DNA sequence. In the table there are 200,000 to 250,000 clones, 87% of which are singletons. The ends were cut back, 5 bases at V and 6 bases at J, with 17 bases in the middle. This CDR3 contains 15 residues. The germline CDR1 and CDR2 sequences are LNHDA and SQIVND (reference sequence). This clone was seen once.

Source material: peripheral blood. The TCR was taken from a woman aged 18-29 years who had recovered from COVID-19. The V gene is TRBV19, the J gene TRBJ2-4, with a tentative D call TRBD1 (5 bases). The CDR3 bases are TGTGCCAGTAGTTCGCCCAGGGTGGGCAGAAACATTCAGTACTTC. The encoded protein is CASSSPRVGRNIQYF.